This T cell receptor beta chain was profiled in a study of identical twins. TCRdb re-called the 5' RACE reads with MiXCR, one entry per CDR3 protein. The sample has about 920,000 distinct CDR3 sequences; roughly an eighth are singletons. Per germline, CDR1 KGHDR and CDR2 SFDVKD. The CDR3 loop spans 16 amino acids. The ends were cut back, 3 bases at V and 0 bases at J, with 12 bases in the middle. The sample holds many counts of this clonotype. The same data also went into a second study, on yellow fever vaccine responses in identical twins.

This receptor was obtained from a woman younger than 35 in good health. Sequencing was done on a sample of PBMCs. The chain carries TRBV24-1 and TRBJ2-3, with a tentative D call TRBD2 (5 bases). The CDR3 region has the DNA TGTGCCACCAGTGATGCACGTGGCGGGAGCACAGATACGCAGTATTTT. Amino acids: CATSDARGGSTDTQYF.